This passage covers 27 T cell receptor beta chains from one sample sequenced in a study of T-cell memory formation after mild COVID-19. TCRdb redid the calling of the 5' RACE reads with MiXCR, one entry per CDR3 protein. The sample carries approximately 300,000 distinct CDR3 sequences, less than 20% recorded once. Sample: PBMCs or a T cell subset sorted from them (not recorded which). Receptor source: a man aged 18 to 30 who had mild COVID-19 (a few samples of this study predate the infection). Cell type and time point are not known.

The genes are TRBV12-3 or TRBV12-4 and TRBJ1-1; D gene uncertain. The CDR3 spans 13 residues. V gave up 0 bases and J gave up 1 base, with 3 bases separating them. This CDR3 is CASSLARNTEAFF. For the CDR3, the DNA is TGTGCCAGCAGTTTAGCGCGGAACACTGAAGCTTTCTTT.

This clonotype was seen a single time. The rearrangement links TRBV6-5 to TRBJ1-6; D remains unclear. This CDR3 comprises 13 residues. CDR1 and CDR2 from the germline V gene are MNHEY and SVGAGI. Trimming stripped 4 bases from V and 11 bases from J, with 12 bases between. The CDR3 nucleotides read TGTGCCAGCAGTTTCCGGACCCAGGCACCCCTCCACTTT. This gives the protein CASSFRTQAPLHF.

The chain recombines TRBV4-1 with TRBJ2-3; D possibly uses TRBD1 or TRBD2 (6 bases each). The CDR3 runs 16 residues. V dropped 3 bases and J dropped 0 bases, with 13 bases sitting between them. Germline V lookup: CDR1 MGHRA, CDR2 YSYEKL. The CDR3 loop is CASSHRKGGSTDTQYF. In DNA form, the CDR3 reads TGCGCCAGCAGCCACCGTAAGGGGGGTAGCACAGATACGCAGTATTTT.

This clonotype was counted a few times. The chain links TRBV19 to TRBJ2-3; D is possibly TRBD1 or TRBD2 (5 bases each). Germline CDR1 LNHDA, CDR2 SQIVND (reference sequence). This CDR3 spans 14 amino acids. The germline V and J ends were trimmed by 4 bases and 2 bases, with 10 bases remaining between them. The CDR3 is CASSRGAFTDTQYF. As DNA, the CDR3 is TGTGCCAGTAGTAGAGGGGCCTTCACAGATACGCAGTATTTT.

This clonotype was counted many times. The chain couples TRBV6-2 or TRBV6-3 to TRBJ2-2; unclear D gene. In germline, CDR1 is MNHEY, CDR2 SVGEGT. V lost 2 bases, J lost 5 bases, and 6 bases lay in between. The CDR3 is made up of 13 amino acids. CDR3 amino acids: CASSYGETGELFF. The CDR3 bases are TGTGCCAGCAGTTACGGGGAAACCGGGGAGCTGTTTTTT.

The chain combines TRBV6-5 with TRBJ1-4, with 10 bases identical to TRBD1. CDR3 length equals 18 residues. V was pared by 2 bases and J by 0 bases, with 6 bases of the junction left unmatched. Germline assignment: CDR1 MNHEY and CDR2 SVGAGI. The CDR3 is CASSYTTGTGATNEKLFF. The CDR3 DNA reads as TGTGCCAGCAGTTACACAACCGGGACAGGGGCAACTAATGAAAAACTGTTTTTT.

This clonotype was observed a few times. The chain couples TRBV3-1 to TRBJ2-3; 12 positions agree with TRBD2. With V trimmed by 1 base and J by 4 bases, 12 bases remained unmatched. The CDR3 spans 19 residues. Germline loops: CDR1 LGHDT, CDR2 YNNKEL (reference sequence). CDR3 coding DNA: TGTGCCAGCAGCCAAGCCGTGGCTAGCGGGGGGGATTTTCCAGATACGCAGTATTTT. Protein product: CASSQAVASGGDFPDTQYF.

The chain couples TRBV12-3 or TRBV12-4 to TRBJ2-7, with D tentatively TRBD2 (6 bases). This CDR3 has 13 amino acids. Trimming removed 3 bases at V and 7 bases at J, with 13 bases between. The CDR3: CASSFESRGEQYV. CDR3 bases: TGTGCCAGCAGTTTCGAATCTCGGGGGGAGCAGTACGTC.

This clonotype was counted between two and nine times. This sequence joins TRBV19 and TRBJ2-2; D uncertain. Deletions cut 1 base from V and 0 bases from J, with 15 bases between. Germline V gives CDR1 LNHDA, CDR2 SQIVND (reference sequence). This CDR3 has 18 amino acids. The CDR3 bases are TGTGCCAGTAGTATAGGCCCGATAGTTTCCGCGAACACCGGGGAGCTGTTTTTT. It codes for CASSIGPIVSANTGELFF.

The rearrangement uses TRBV5-1 and TRBJ2-7, with TRBD1 matching 7 bases. With 2 bases clipped from V and 6 bases from J, the junction kept 5 bases outside the gene matches. CDR1 and CDR2 (germline): SGHRS, YFSETQ. This CDR3 has 13 residues. The chain's CDR3 is CASSFGTASEQYV. DNA for the CDR3: TGCGCCAGCAGCTTCGGGACAGCCTCCGAGCAGTACGTC.

The rearrangement uses TRBV7-2 and TRBJ2-7; possible D gene TRBD1, 6 bases. This CDR3 has 14 amino acids. Germline CDR1 SGHTA, CDR2 FQGNSA. With 5 bases removed from V and 3 bases from J, the gap between germline ends came to 14 bases. The CDR3 DNA follows: TGTGCCAGCAGCCCGGGGACAACGATCTACGAGCAGTACTTC. It yields the protein CASSPGTTIYEQYF.

The rearrangement links TRBV28 to TRBJ1-2; D not certain. Germline V gene sequence: CDR1 MDHEN, CDR2 SYDVKM. The CDR3 loop spans 13 amino acids. The V end was cut by 6 bases, the J end by 0 bases, with 8 bases between. CDR3 region: CASRVTTNYGYTF. The CDR3 coding sequence is TGTGCCAGCAGGGTGACAACTAACTATGGCTACACCTTC.

The chain uses TRBV3-1 and TRBJ2-1; D possibly corresponds to TRBD2 (6 bases). The CDR3 is made up of 15 amino acids. Deletions cut 4 bases from V and 6 bases from J, with 16 bases between. CDR1 and CDR2 from the germline V gene are LGHDT and YNNKEL (reference sequence). CDR3 sequence: CASSPGRWRVNEQFF. The CDR3 nucleotides are TGTGCCAGCAGCCCCGGACGTTGGAGGGTCAATGAGCAGTTCTTC.

This clonotype was counted a few times. This chain connects TRBV19 to TRBJ2-4; no clear D gene. The germline V gene encodes CDR1 LNHDA and CDR2 SQIVND (reference sequence). The length of the CDR3 is 15 residues. Trimming removed 0 bases from V and 8 bases from J, with 14 bases in between. The CDR3, as DNA: TGTGCCAGTAGTATAGATCGAGTGGTTGGAGACATTCAGTACTTC. This codes for CASSIDRVVGDIQYF. Full variable domain (outside the CDR3, taken from reference TRBV19 and TRBJ2-4): DGGITQSPKYLFRKEGQNVTLSCEQNLNHDAMYWYRQDPGQGLRLIYYSQIVNDFQKGDIAEGYSVSREKKESFPLTVTSAQKNPTAFYLCASSIDRVVGDIQYFGAGTRLSVL.

The sample holds many counts of this clonotype. This chain uses TRBV5-5 with TRBJ2-7; 7 nucleotides align to TRBD1. The CDR3 runs 17 residues. V trimming: 4 bases; J trimming: 0 bases; junction bases outside the gene matches: 13. Germline-derived CDR1 and CDR2 are SGHKS and YYEKEE (reference sequence). CDR3 in DNA: TGTGCCAGCAGCCGACCTTGGAAGGGACAGCGCTCCTACGAGCAGTACTTC. Protein product: CASSRPWKGQRSYEQYF.

The rearrangement joins TRBV5-1 to TRBJ1-1; the D is unclear. Trimming shortened V by 4 bases and J by 6 bases, and 16 bases separated the two germline ends. This CDR3 spans 14 amino acids. Germline-derived CDR1 and CDR2 are SGHRS and YFSETQ. The CDR3 DNA reads TGCGCCAGCAGCGGCGGGAGCTCTTTCTCTGAAGCTTTCTTT. This sequence encodes CASSGGSSFSEAFF.

This clonotype turned up a few times. The CDR3 DNA reads TGTGCCAGCAGTGAAGCGAGCCAGACGCGGGAGCAGTTCTTC. Translation: CASSEASQTREQFF. V and J are TRBV2 and TRBJ2-1; D not resolved. The germline V gene has CDR1 SNHLY and CDR2 FYNNEI. This CDR3 has 14 amino acids. Trimming left V 0 bases short and J 10 bases short, with 13 bases between.

The chain uses TRBV29-1 and TRBJ1-1; TRBD1 might be the D (5 bases). This CDR3 is built from 11 residues. Germline loops: CDR1 SQVTM, CDR2 ANQGSEA. The V and J ends lost 1 base and 6 bases respectively, with 6 bases between them. As DNA, the CDR3 is TGCAGCGTTGAAGGGGGACCTGAAGCTTTCTTT. Encoded protein: CSVEGGPEAFF.

This clonotype was counted a few times. V is TRBV7-9 and J is TRBJ1-1; the D gene is possibly TRBD1 (5 bases). This CDR3 spans 12 amino acids. Germline lookup yields CDR1 SEHNR and CDR2 FQNEAQ (reference sequence). The V and J ends lost 8 bases and 8 bases respectively, with 15 bases between them. The DNA of the CDR3 is TGTGCCAGCTCCGGGGGAGCGACCGAAGCTTTCTTT. Residues: CASSGGATEAFF.

The CDR3 sequence: CASGLVRQGEETQYF. CDR3 DNA: TGTGCTAGTGGTTTGGTACGGCAGGGGGAAGAGACCCAGTACTTC. The V gene is TRBV12-5, the J gene TRBJ2-5, with 7 positions matching TRBD1. Trimming at V came to 0 bases and at J to 3 bases, leaving 4 bases not matched to a gene. Germline lookup yields CDR1 LGHNT and CDR2 FRNRAP. The CDR3 spans 15 residues.

This clonotype has only one observation. This chain joins TRBV20-1 and TRBJ2-5; D ambiguous. The CDR3 sequence is 11 residues long. Germline CDR1 and CDR2: DFQATT and SNEGSKA (reference sequence). With 6 bases removed from V and 5 bases from J, the gap between germline ends came to 10 bases. The CDR3 reads CSANGRETQYF. CDR3 nucleotides: TGCAGTGCGAATGGGCGCGAGACCCAGTACTTC.

The chain carries TRBV7-9 and TRBJ1-1; D gene ambiguous. Germline V CDR1 and CDR2: SEHNR, FQNEAQ (reference sequence). The V end was cut by 5 bases, the J end by 4 bases, with 14 bases between. CDR3 size: 14 residues. The CDR3 here is CASSTSPRGTEAFF. CDR3 DNA: TGTGCCAGCAGCACGAGCCCCCGTGGCACTGAAGCTTTCTTT.

Only a few counts were recorded for this clonotype. The V call is TRBV12-3 or TRBV12-4, the J call TRBJ2-1; a possible D gene is TRBD2 (6 bases). This CDR3 has 14 residues. Trimming removed 6 bases at V and 4 bases at J, with 13 bases between. The CDR3 region has the DNA TGTGCCAGCAGACCAAGGGACTCTTACAATGAGCAGTTCTTC. This translates into CASRPRDSYNEQFF.

On this clonotype itself: The junction does not match germline at one end; this may be a read error. V and J are TRBV4-1 and TRBJ1-1; tentatively, D is TRBD1 (6 bases). Germline values: CDR1 MGHRA, CDR2 YSYEKL. There are 16 residues in the CDR3. The CDR3 reads CACSQGLQGAGTEAFF. The DNA of the CDR3 is TGCGCCTGCAGCCAGGGCCTACAGGGAGCCGGCACTGAAGCTTTCTTT.

The chain combines TRBV11-2 with TRBJ1-2, with a possible D match to TRBD1 (6 bases). V was pared by 7 bases and J by 5 bases, with 29 bases between. CDR3 length: 18 amino acids. The V gene's germline CDR1 is SGHAT and CDR2 FQNNGV. The CDR3 DNA reads TGTGCCAGCACTTCACACTCCCCGTCCGGGTCAGGGGATTATGGCTACACCTTC. Protein product: CASTSHSPSGSGDYGYTF.

Only a few counts were recorded for this clonotype. This sequence joins TRBV7-2 and TRBJ1-2, with no clear D. CDR3 length equals 11 residues. The V gene lost 5 bases and the J gene lost 4 bases, with 5 bases spanning the gap. Germline loops: CDR1 SGHTA, CDR2 FQGNSA. The CDR3 nucleotides read TGTGCCAGCAGCCCCCCCTATGGCTACACCTTC. Translation gives CASSPPYGYTF.

This sequence joins TRBV27 and TRBJ1-3; D ambiguous. Trimming took off 6 bases at V and 7 bases at J, with 10 bases between the two ends. The CDR3 covers 12 residues. Germline CDR1 is MNHEY and CDR2 is SMNVEV (reference sequence). The CDR3 coding sequence is TGTGCCAGCAGGCCGGATAGTAACACCATATATTTT. Amino acid sequence: CASRPDSNTIYF.